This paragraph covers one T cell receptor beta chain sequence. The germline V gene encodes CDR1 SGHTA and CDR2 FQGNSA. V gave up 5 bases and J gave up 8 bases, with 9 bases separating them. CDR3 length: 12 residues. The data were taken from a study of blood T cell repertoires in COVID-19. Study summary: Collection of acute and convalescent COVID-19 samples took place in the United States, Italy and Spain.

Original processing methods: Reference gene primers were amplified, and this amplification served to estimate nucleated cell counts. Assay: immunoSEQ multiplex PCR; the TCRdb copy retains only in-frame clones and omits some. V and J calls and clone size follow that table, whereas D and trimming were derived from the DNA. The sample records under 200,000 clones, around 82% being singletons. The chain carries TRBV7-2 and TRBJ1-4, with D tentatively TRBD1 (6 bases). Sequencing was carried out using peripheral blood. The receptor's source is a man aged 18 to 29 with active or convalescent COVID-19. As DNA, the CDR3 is TGTGCCAGCAGCCTTCAGGGGGAAAAACTGTTTTTT. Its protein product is CASSLQGEKLFF.